Included here is one T cell receptor beta chain sequence, with context. Antigen: not known. Trimming removed 6 bases at V and 0 bases at J, with 18 bases between. The germline gives CDR1 MNHEY, CDR2 SVGEGT. CDR3 size: 18 residues. The 5'RACE template-switching step produced TCR cDNA and added a universal primer site and UMIs. Each CDR3 protein gets one entry after TCRdb re-called the 5' RACE reads with MiXCR. In the table there are some 170,000 distinct CDR3 sequences, around 9.7% of which are singletons. The entry originates in a study of T cells after yellow fever vaccination. General study results and limits: CD4 and CD8 compartments shared a small share of clonotypes, likely from convergent recombination. The presence of abundant clonotypes contaminating from the bulk population was possible in FACS-sorted repertoires. Post-booster samples contained most primary-vaccination clones (approximately 96% CD4, roughly 88% CD8).

The rearrangement uses TRBV6-2 or TRBV6-3 and TRBJ1-6; maybe TRBD1 (6 bases). This TCR derives from a man in his late teens or twenties who received the YFV17D yellow fever vaccine. The source material was CD8+ T cells sorted from PBMCs, sampled 45 days after the yellow fever booster vaccination. CDR3 sequence: CASRMDSFLSSYNSPLHF. The CDR3, as DNA: TGTGCCAGCAGGATGGACAGCTTTTTAAGCTCCTATAATTCACCCCTCCACTTT.